This T cell receptor (beta chain) was captured by sequencing in a study of blood T cell repertoires in COVID-19. Study summary: Sites in the United States, Italy and Spain provided acute and convalescent COVID-19 samples.

Study processing details: Reference gene primer amplification yielded estimated nucleated cell counts. Here immunoSEQ multiplex PCR was the method, and the copy in TCRdb shows in-frame clones only, minus some. V, J and clone size are those of that table, while D and trimming were read from the DNA. The table records 100,000 or so clones, about four fifths of them present only once. CDR1 is MNHEY, CDR2 SVGAGI, per germline. The CDR3 is made up of 16 amino acids. V dropped 0 bases and J dropped 1 base, with 10 bases sitting between them. The chain combines TRBV6-5 with TRBJ1-3; possibly TRBD1 for D (5 bases). This TCR was recovered from a man aged 35 to 55 with active or convalescent COVID-19. Sequenced: peripheral blood. For the CDR3, the DNA is TGTGCCAGCAGTTACTCTCTCCGACAGTCTGGAAACACCATATATTTT. Protein product: CASSYSLRQSGNTIYF.